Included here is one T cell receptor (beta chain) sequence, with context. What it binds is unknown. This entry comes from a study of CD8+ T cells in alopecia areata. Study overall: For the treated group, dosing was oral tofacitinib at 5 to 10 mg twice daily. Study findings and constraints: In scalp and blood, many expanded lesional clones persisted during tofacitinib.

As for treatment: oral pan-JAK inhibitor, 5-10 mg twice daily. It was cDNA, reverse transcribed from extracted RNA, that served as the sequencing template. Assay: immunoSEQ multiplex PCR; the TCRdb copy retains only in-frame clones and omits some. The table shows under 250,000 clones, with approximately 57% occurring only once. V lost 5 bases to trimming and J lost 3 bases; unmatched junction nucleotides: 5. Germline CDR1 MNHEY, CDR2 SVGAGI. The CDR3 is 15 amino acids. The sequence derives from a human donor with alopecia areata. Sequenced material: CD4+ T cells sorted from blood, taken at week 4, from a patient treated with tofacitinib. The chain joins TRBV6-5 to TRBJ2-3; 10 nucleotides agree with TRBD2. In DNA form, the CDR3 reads TGTGCCAGCAGTCACACTAGCGGGGTAACAGATACGCAGTATTTT. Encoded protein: CASSHTSGVTDTQYF.